These 18 T cell receptor beta chains came from one sample sequenced in a study of early T cells in non-severe SARS-CoV-2 infection. TCRdb re-derived calls from the 5' RACE reads in MiXCR, one entry per CDR3 protein. The table shows 55,000 to 75,000 distinct CDR3 sequences, with approximately 12% occurring only once. The material sequenced was whole blood. Every receptor here comes from an adult who was a healthcare worker with PCR-confirmed SARS-CoV-2 infection or an uninfected control (not recorded which).

Of note for this clonotype: A read error is possible here, since a much larger clone lies one base away. The V and J genes are TRBV9 and TRBJ2-1; D remains ambiguous. Germline values: CDR1 SGDLS, CDR2 YYNGEE. The CDR3 covers 11 residues. V lost 0 bases to trimming and J lost 8 bases, with 3 bases between them. CDR3: CASSVGDEQFF. CDR3 DNA: TGTGCCAGCAGCGTAGGGGATGAGCAGTTCTTC.

This clonotype ranks as medium-sized. The genes are TRBV28 and TRBJ2-7; possibly TRBD2 for D (6 bases). Germline V CDR1 and CDR2: MDHEN, SYDVKM. The CDR3 contains 18 residues. V was cut by 5 bases and J by 0 bases, with 23 bases left in between. CDR3: CASSTPSGLAGSSYEQYF. The CDR3 nucleotides read TGTGCCAGCAGTACTCCCTCAGGATTGGCGGGAAGCTCCTACGAGCAGTACTTC.

This clonotype was detected many times. The chain links TRBV5-1 to TRBJ2-1; D remains ambiguous. This CDR3 comprises 12 residues. Between the trimmed V and J ends, which lost 4 bases and 4 bases, there was a span of 6 bases. CDR1 and CDR2 from the germline V gene are SGHRS and YFSETQ. CDR3 coding DNA: TGCGCCAGCAGCCTCCGTTACAATGAGCAGTTCTTC. This gives the protein CASSLRYNEQFF.

Here the CDR3 reads CASSRQGYGYTF. In DNA form, the CDR3 reads TGTGCCAGCAGTCGACAGGGATATGGCTACACCTTC. This rearrangement joins TRBV28 to TRBJ1-2, with 7 bases aligning to TRBD1. The germline V gene has CDR1 MDHEN and CDR2 SYDVKM. V was pared by 5 bases and J by 5 bases, with 2 bases of the junction left unmatched. This CDR3 spans 12 amino acids.

A note on this clonotype: Relative to the germline gene, one junction end is altered; a read error may explain this. The chain joins TRBV7-6 to TRBJ2-2; possibly TRBD2 for D (5 bases). The CDR3 is 15 residues long. Germline CDR1 SGHVS, CDR2 FNYEAQ. The CDR3 sequence is CASSLGGANTGVLFF. The CDR3 nucleotides read TGTGCCAGCAGCTTGGGCGGTGCGAACACCGGGGTGCTGTTTTTT.

In its sample, this clonotype was seen a few times. The CDR3, as DNA: TGTGCCACCAGTGATTTGCAAGGGACAGGGGATGAGCAGTTCTTC. Translation: CATSDLQGTGDEQFF. V and J are TRBV24-1 and TRBJ2-1; 10 bases map to TRBD1. The trim removed 0 bases at V and 8 bases at J, leaving 3 bases unmatched. CDR1 is KGHDR, CDR2 SFDVKD, per germline. The CDR3 totals 15 residues.

This clonotype was seen at least ten times. This chain links TRBV3-1 with TRBJ1-2, with D maybe TRBD1 (5 bases). Germline CDR1 reads LGHDT; CDR2 reads YNNKEL (reference sequence). The ends were cut back, 0 bases at V and 1 base at J, with 12 bases in the middle. CDR3 size: 16 residues. The CDR3 spells CASSQDGGEVNYGYTF. The CDR3 coding sequence is TGTGCCAGCAGCCAAGATGGGGGGGAGGTTAACTATGGCTACACCTTC.

This sequence joins TRBV3-1 and TRBJ1-3; D is perhaps TRBD1 (5 bases). The CDR3 runs to 16 residues. V was pared by 1 base and J by 4 bases, with 14 bases between. Germline values: CDR1 LGHDT, CDR2 YNNKEL (reference sequence). The CDR3 nucleotides read TGTGCCAGCAGCCAAGTCACCGGGACTGCCGGAAACACCATATATTTT. Residues: CASSQVTGTAGNTIYF. Based on the CDR3 plus reference TRBV3-1 and TRBJ1-3, the full variable domain is DTAVSQTPKYLVTQMGNDKSIKCEQNLGHDTMYWYKQDSKKFLKIMFSYNNKELIINETVPNRFSPKSPDKAHLNLHINSLELGDSAVYFCASSQVTGTAGNTIYFGEGSWLTVV.

V usage is TRBV5-1 and J usage is TRBJ2-1, with D tentatively TRBD1 or TRBD2 (6 bases each). This CDR3 contains 15 residues. V dropped 7 bases and J dropped 1 base, with 15 bases sitting between them. From germline, CDR1 is SGHRS and CDR2 YFSETQ. CDR3 DNA sequence: TGCGCCAGCGGGACGCTAGGGGGGTCCTACAATGAGCAGTTCTTC. Translated: CASGTLGGSYNEQFF.

This clonotype was counted between two and nine times. The chain is built from TRBV2 and TRBJ2-1; maybe TRBD1 (5 bases). V was trimmed by 7 bases and J by 2 bases, leaving 9 bases between them. The V gene's germline CDR1 is SNHLY and CDR2 FYNNEI. There are 13 residues in the CDR3. CDR3 loop: CASKPDTYNEQFF. The CDR3 nucleotides are TGTGCCAGCAAGCCGGACACCTACAATGAGCAGTTCTTC.

The sample holds a few counts of this clonotype. The V gene is TRBV19, the J gene TRBJ2-1; 10 bases match TRBD2. The germline V gene encodes CDR1 LNHDA and CDR2 SQIVND (reference sequence). The CDR3 loop spans 15 amino acids. V lost 7 bases, J lost 0 bases, and 3 bases stayed unmatched. CDR3 amino acids: CASTASGSSYNEQFF. CDR3 coding DNA: TGTGCCAGTACTGCTAGCGGGAGCTCCTACAATGAGCAGTTCTTC.

The chain employs TRBV5-4 and TRBJ2-3; 8 positions match TRBD2. The germline CDR1 and CDR2 sequences are SGHNT and YYREEE (reference sequence). The CDR3 loop spans 16 amino acids. J was trimmed by 0 bases and V by 4 bases; bases with no gene match: 7. The CDR3 DNA reads as TGTGCCAGCAGCCTCCTTAGCGGGGCTAGCACAGATACGCAGTATTTT. Its protein product is CASSLLSGASTDTQYF.

This clonotype was seen a few times. The V call is TRBV7-9, the J call TRBJ1-2; D unresolved. CDR3 length: 13 amino acids. Trimming stripped 1 base from V and 8 bases from J, with 11 bases between. Germline V lookup: CDR1 SEHNR, CDR2 FQNEAQ (reference sequence). The CDR3 spells CASSLVRAMGYTF. The CDR3 nucleotides are TGTGCCAGCAGCTTAGTCCGGGCTATGGGCTACACCTTC.

The chain joins TRBV28 to TRBJ2-5, with a tentative D call TRBD1 (6 bases). The CDR3 contains 14 residues. The V and J ends lost 7 bases and 2 bases respectively, with 14 bases between them. The germline V gene encodes CDR1 MDHEN and CDR2 SYDVKM. CDR3 loop: CASKYRVLQETQYF. In DNA, the CDR3 is TGTGCCAGCAAGTACAGGGTTCTGCAAGAGACCCAGTACTTC.

The gene calls are TRBV12-3 or TRBV12-4 and TRBJ2-1; 7 nucleotides match TRBD2. Trimming removed 10 bases from V and 4 bases from J; junction bases left unmatched: 7. This CDR3 region has 13 residues. The DNA of the CDR3 is TGTGCCACAAACTGGGAGGGTTACAATGAGCAGTTCTTC. The encoded protein is CATNWEGYNEQFF.

This clonotype has just a few counts. The chain links TRBV20-1 to TRBJ2-6, with D unresolved. V was shortened by 0 bases and J by 1 base, with 4 bases between the two germline ends. Germline V gene data show CDR1 as DFQATT and CDR2 as SNEGSKA (reference sequence). This CDR3 is built from 14 residues. For the CDR3, the DNA is TGCAGTGCTAGAGATCGGTCTGGGGCCAACGTCCTGACTTTC. Translating it yields CSARDRSGANVLTF.

The sample holds one count of this clonotype. J is TRBJ2-3 and V is TRBV20-1, with D perhaps matching TRBD1 or TRBD2 (5 bases each). The V gene lost 5 bases and the J gene lost 6 bases, with 18 bases spanning the gap. The germline gives CDR1 DFQATT, CDR2 SNEGSKA (reference sequence). This CDR3 contains 14 residues. CDR3 DNA sequence: TGCAGTGCTCCGGGACGAGCAGCTAGGGATACGCAGTATTTT. Its protein is CSAPGRAARDTQYF.

This clonotype was seen repeatedly, ten times or more. V usage is TRBV5-1 and J usage is TRBJ2-3, with D unclear. This CDR3 spans 14 amino acids. Germline V gene lookup returns CDR1 SGHRS and CDR2 YFSETQ. With 4 bases removed from V and 0 bases from J, the gap between germline ends came to 9 bases. The CDR3 spells CASSRFPSTDTQYF. CDR3 in DNA: TGCGCCAGCAGCAGATTTCCTAGCACAGATACGCAGTATTTT.